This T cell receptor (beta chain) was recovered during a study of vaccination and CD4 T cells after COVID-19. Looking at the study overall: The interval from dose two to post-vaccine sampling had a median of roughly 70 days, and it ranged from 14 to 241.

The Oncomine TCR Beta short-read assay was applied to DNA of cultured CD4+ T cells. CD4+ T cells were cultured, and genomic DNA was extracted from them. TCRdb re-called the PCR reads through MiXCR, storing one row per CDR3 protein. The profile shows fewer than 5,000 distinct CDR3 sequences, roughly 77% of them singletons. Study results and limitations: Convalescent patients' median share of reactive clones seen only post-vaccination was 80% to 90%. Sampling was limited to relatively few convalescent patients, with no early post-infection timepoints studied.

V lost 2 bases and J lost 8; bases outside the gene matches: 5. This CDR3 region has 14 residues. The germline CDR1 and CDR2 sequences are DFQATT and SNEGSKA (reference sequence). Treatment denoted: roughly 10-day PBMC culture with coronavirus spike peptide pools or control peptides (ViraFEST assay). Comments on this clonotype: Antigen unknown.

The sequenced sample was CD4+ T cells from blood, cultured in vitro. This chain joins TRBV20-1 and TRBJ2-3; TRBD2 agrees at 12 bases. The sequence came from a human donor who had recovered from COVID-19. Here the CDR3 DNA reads TGCAGTGCTAGACCTAGCGGGAGGGGTGTTACGCAGTATTTT. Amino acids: CSARPSGRGVTQYF.